One and the same sample provided the 20 T cell receptor beta chains below, sequenced in a study of T cells expressing NK-cell markers. TCRdb reanalyzed the 5' RACE reads, giving one entry per CDR3 protein sequence and no DNA. This sample lists more than 400,000 distinct CDR3 sequences; its ten largest clones have 7.3%. The sequenced sample consisted of blood T cells: a sorted CD56 or NKG2C T cell subset, CD4+ or CD8+ T cells, or bulk PBMC T cells (not recorded which). These receptors were obtained from a woman between 18 and 75 years old in good health.

The rearrangement uses TRBV5-4 and TRBJ2-1; checking the TCRdb D call of TRBD2 is not possible without DNA. Germline V gives CDR1 SGHNT, CDR2 YYREEE (reference sequence). This CDR3 is built from 17 residues. The chain's CDR3 is CASSLGTSGRWSNEQFF.

CDR3 in amino acids: CASSPNWGQHSYEQYF. The chain carries TRBV5-1 and TRBJ2-7; with no DNA, the TCRdb D assignment of TRBD1 cannot be verified. CDR3 size: 16 residues. Germline V gene data show CDR1 as SGHRS and CDR2 as YFSETQ.

This chain uses TRBV10-3 with TRBJ2-5. This CDR3 spans 14 amino acids. Germline loops: CDR1 ENHRY, CDR2 SYGVKD. CDR3 loop: CAISGRGIQETQYF.

The chain uses TRBV7-8 and TRBJ2-1; the TCRdb call, TRBD2, lacks DNA for checking. CDR3 length: 16 amino acids. Per the germline V gene, CDR1 is SGHVS and CDR2 is FQNEAQ. The CDR3 is CASSLLAGESYNEQFF.

The CDR3 loop is CASRLRTANTEAFF. The chain joins TRBV2 to TRBJ1-1. CDR1 SNHLY and CDR2 FYNNEI come from the germline V gene. The CDR3 consists of 14 residues. Combining the CDR3 with reference TRBV2 and TRBJ1-1 gives the whole variable domain EPEVTQTPSHQVTQMGQEVILRCVPISNHLYFYWYRQILGQKVEFLVSFYNNEISEKSEIFDDQFSVERPDGSNFTLKIRSTKLEDSAMYFCASRLRTANTEAFFGQGTRLTVV.

The gene calls are TRBV18 and TRBJ2-3; TCRdb's D call of TRBD1 is untestable without DNA. The CDR3 spans 15 residues. Germline V gives CDR1 KGHSH, CDR2 LQKENI. Here the CDR3 reads CASSPTTGSTDTQYF.

V is TRBV28 and J is TRBJ2-7; the TCRdb call, TRBD2, lacks DNA for checking. Germline CDR1 MDHEN, CDR2 SYDVKM. The CDR3 contains 14 residues. The CDR3 region is CASSFPAGGNEQYF.

This chain joins TRBV6-6 and TRBJ1-4. The CDR3 totals 13 residues. Germline CDR1 MNHNY, CDR2 SVGAGI (reference sequence). The CDR3 spells CASRDRTIEKLFF.

The gene calls are TRBV18 and TRBJ2-7; TCRdb's assignment of TRBD2 cannot be checked, as there is no DNA. From germline, CDR1 is KGHSH and CDR2 LQKENI. The CDR3 covers 15 residues. The CDR3 is CASSPNLAGSYEQYF. The entire variable domain, with the rest obtained from reference TRBV18 and TRBJ2-7, is as follows: NAGVMQNPRHLVRRRGQEARLRCSPMKGHSHVYWYRQLPEEGLKFMVYLQKENIIDESGMPKERFSAEFPKEGPSILRIQQVVRGDSAAYFCASSPNLAGSYEQYFGPGTRLTVT.

The V call is TRBV28, the J call TRBJ2-7; TCRdb's D call, TRBD1, is unchecked because there is no DNA. In germline, CDR1 is MDHEN, CDR2 SYDVKM. The CDR3 runs 14 residues. The CDR3 is CASSPTGASYEQYF.

The genes are TRBV20-1 and TRBJ2-3; TCRdb gives TRBD1 as the D gene, but with no DNA this cannot be confirmed. Germline CDR1 reads DFQATT; CDR2 reads SNEGSKA (reference sequence). The CDR3 runs 14 residues. The CDR3 sequence: CSALRDGTTDTQYF.

The chain couples TRBV7-8 to TRBJ2-7; TCRdb indicates TRBD1, and absent DNA this call remains unverified. Per the germline V gene, CDR1 is SGHVS and CDR2 is FQNEAQ. The CDR3 has 15 residues. The chain's CDR3 is CASSLDAGGRGEQYF. The whole variable domain, remainder taken from reference TRBV7-8 and TRBJ2-7, is GAGVSQSPRYKVAKRGQDVALRCDPISGHVSLFWYQQALGQGPEFLTYFQNEAQLDKSGLPSDRFFAERPEGSVSTLKIQRTQQEDSAVYLCASSLDAGGRGEQYFGPGTRLTVT.

This CDR3 is CASSYSTAVGTDTQYF. This chain joins TRBV6-5 and TRBJ2-3. The V gene's germline CDR1 is MNHEY and CDR2 SVGAGI. CDR3 size: 16 residues.

The V call is TRBV7-3, the J call TRBJ2-2; TCRdb calls TRBD1, which cannot be checked without DNA. Per germline, CDR1 SGHTA and CDR2 FQGTGA. The CDR3 runs to 16 residues. The CDR3 loop reads CASRTPGTENTGELFF. Full variable domain (missing parts from reference TRBV7-3 and TRBJ2-2): GAGVSQTPSNKVTEKGKYVELRCDPISGHTALYWYRQSLGQGPEFLIYFQGTGAADDSGLPNDRFFAVRPEGSVSTLKIQRTERGDSAVYLCASRTPGTENTGELFFGEGSRLTVL.

The gene calls are TRBV5-6 and TRBJ2-1; TCRdb selects TRBD1, and the lack of DNA leaves this call unchecked. This CDR3 comprises 15 residues. Germline values: CDR1 SGHDT, CDR2 YYEEEE. The CDR3 reads CASSFGTGVYNEQFF. The full variable domain, in which reference TRBV5-6 and TRBJ2-1 provide the parts outside the CDR3, is DAGVTQSPTHLIKTRGQQVTLRCSPKSGHDTVSWYQQALGQGPQFIFQYYEEEERQRGNFPDRFSGHQFPNYSSELNVNALLLGDSALYLCASSFGTGVYNEQFFGPGTRLTVL.

The CDR3 is CASRVNGYNEQFF. The chain uses TRBV5-6 and TRBJ2-1. The CDR3 has 13 amino acids. The germline CDR1 and CDR2 sequences are SGHDT and YYEEEE.

CDR3 protein: CASSMHRAGGYEQYF. The chain has TRBV6-2 or TRBV6-3 and TRBJ2-7; the TRBD1 assignment by TCRdb is unverifiable without DNA. Germline V gene lookup returns CDR1 MNHEY and CDR2 SVGEGT. CDR3 size: 15 residues.

The genes are TRBV4-3 and TRBJ2-3; TCRdb designates TRBD1, a call that cannot be tested without DNA. Germline loops: CDR1 LGHNA, CDR2 YSLEER. The CDR3 spans 16 residues. Here the CDR3 reads CASSQGGTAYTDTQYF.

CDR3 region: CASSSLGGMNTEAFF. V is TRBV6-2 or TRBV6-3 and J is TRBJ1-1; the D call from TCRdb, TRBD1, cannot be confirmed without DNA. This CDR3 spans 15 amino acids. Per the germline V gene, CDR1 is MNHEY and CDR2 is SVGEGT.

V is TRBV6-2 or TRBV6-3 and J is TRBJ2-1; TCRdb picks TRBD2, but there is no DNA to check that call. This CDR3 is built from 13 residues. Germline CDR1 MNHEY, CDR2 SVGEGT. CDR3 sequence reads: CASNRREDHEQFF.